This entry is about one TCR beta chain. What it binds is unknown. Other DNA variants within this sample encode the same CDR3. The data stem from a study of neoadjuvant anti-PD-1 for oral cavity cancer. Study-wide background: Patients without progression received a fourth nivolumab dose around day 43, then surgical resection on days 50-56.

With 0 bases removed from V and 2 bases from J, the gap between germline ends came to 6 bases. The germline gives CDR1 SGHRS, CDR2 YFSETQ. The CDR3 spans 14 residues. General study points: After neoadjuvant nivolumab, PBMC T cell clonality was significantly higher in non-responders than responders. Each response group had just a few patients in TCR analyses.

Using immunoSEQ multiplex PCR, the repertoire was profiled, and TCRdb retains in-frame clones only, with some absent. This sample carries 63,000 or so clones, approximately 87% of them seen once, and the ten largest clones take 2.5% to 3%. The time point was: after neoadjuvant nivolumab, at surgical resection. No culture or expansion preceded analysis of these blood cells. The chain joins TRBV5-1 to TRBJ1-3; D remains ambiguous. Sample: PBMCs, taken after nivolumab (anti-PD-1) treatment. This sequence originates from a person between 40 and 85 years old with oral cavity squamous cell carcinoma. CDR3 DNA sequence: TGCGCCAGCAGCTTGGGGACGGCTGGAAACACCATATATTTT. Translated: CASSLGTAGNTIYF.